The 13 T cell receptor beta chains below all came from one sample that was sequenced in a study of T cell changes during pregnancy in multiple sclerosis. Profiling relied on immunoSEQ multiplex PCR, and the TCRdb table lists in-frame clones only, not all of them. The sample yields tens of thousands of clones, roughly nine tenths seen once. The specimen comprised CD8+ T cells from peripheral blood mononuclear cells, sampled in the third trimester of pregnancy. These receptors all come from a female donor with multiple sclerosis, enrolled in a pregnancy study.

The rearrangement links TRBV10-3 to TRBJ1-1; 8 bases match TRBD1. After removal of 2 bases from V and 1 base from J, the junction contained 3 bases not matched to a gene. This CDR3 is 15 amino acids long. The germline V gene encodes CDR1 ENHRY and CDR2 SYGVKD. The CDR3 nucleotides read TGTGCCATCAGTGAGGGCAGGGGGCGGAACACTGAAGCTTTCTTT. Protein: CAISEGRGRNTEAFF.

J is TRBJ2-1 and V is TRBV19; 9 bases are a match to TRBD2. The CDR3 runs to 20 residues. Germline-derived CDR1 and CDR2 are LNHDA and SQIVND (reference sequence). V gave up 3 bases and J gave up 4 bases; unmatched junction bases: 19. The CDR3 coding sequence is TGTGCCAGTAGTATGTGGGGGCTAGCGGGGACGGATTTGGGATACAATGAGCAGTTCTTC. The encoded protein is CASSMWGLAGTDLGYNEQFF.

The chain recombines TRBV27 with TRBJ1-4, with TRBD1 matching over 8 bases. The CDR3 is made up of 14 amino acids. Germline trimming cut 6 bases from V and 5 bases from J; bases unmatched to any gene: 5. Germline V gene data show CDR1 as MNHEY and CDR2 as SMNVEV (reference sequence). The DNA for the CDR3 is TGTGCCAGCAGGCAGACAGGGGCCAATGAAAAACTGTTTTTT. Protein product: CASRQTGANEKLFF.

This chain connects TRBV11-2 to TRBJ1-4; 7 nucleotides line up with TRBD1. The V gene end was trimmed by 5 bases and the J gene end by 5 bases; junction bases not matched to a gene: 11. CDR1 SGHAT and CDR2 FQNNGV come from the germline V gene. CDR3 size: 16 residues. This CDR3 reads CASSPGQTFWNEKLFF. The CDR3 DNA is TGTGCCAGCAGCCCGGGACAGACCTTTTGGAATGAAAAACTGTTTTTT.

The rearrangement joins TRBV6-5 to TRBJ1-1; TRBD1 aligns across 8 bases. Germline CDR1 is MNHEY and CDR2 is SVGAGI. J lost 7 bases, V lost 4 bases, and 5 bases had no gene match. This CDR3 has 13 residues. In nucleotides, the CDR3 is TGTGCCAGCAGTTTTCAGGGGGCCGGTGAAGCTTTCTTT. Translation gives CASSFQGAGEAFF.

This clone was detected once. The chain links TRBV4-1 to TRBJ2-4, with 11 bases fitting TRBD2. Trimming removed 1 base from V and 4 bases from J; junction bases left unmatched: 0. CDR1 is MGHRA, CDR2 YSYEKL, per germline. This CDR3 is built from 15 residues. CDR3 residues: CASSQGLAGKNIQYF. CDR3 DNA: TGCGCCAGCAGCCAAGGACTAGCGGGAAAAAACATTCAGTACTTC.

The chain combines TRBV19 with TRBJ2-1, with TRBD1 identical over 9 bases. CDR1 LNHDA and CDR2 SQIVND come from the germline V gene (reference sequence). Trimming took 5 bases from V and 4 from J; bases not matched to a gene: 9. The CDR3 spans 16 residues. The CDR3 DNA is TGTGCCAGTAGTTCTACAGGGGGCGATTGGTACAATGAGCAGTTCTTC. Translated: CASSSTGGDWYNEQFF.

This chain joins TRBV11-2 and TRBJ1-5, with a tentative D call TRBD1 (6 bases). This CDR3 comprises 15 residues. Trimming pared 1 base from V and 6 bases from J, leaving 13 bases between. Germline V gene lookup returns CDR1 SGHAT and CDR2 FQNNGV. In nucleotides, the CDR3 is TGTGCCAGCAGCTTAGGTGGGGGGGGCCCTCAGCCCCAGCATTTT. Its translation is CASSLGGGGPQPQHF.

This chain links TRBV9 with TRBJ1-4, with TRBD1 matching over 8 bases. Trimming removed 3 bases from V and 7 bases from J; junction bases left unmatched: 8. The CDR3 is made up of 15 amino acids. The germline CDR1 and CDR2 sequences are SGDLS and YYNGEE. The CDR3 DNA is TGTGCCAGCAGCGACGGAACAGGGGGGGGTGAAAAACTGTTTTTT. It translates to CASSDGTGGGEKLFF.

This chain joins TRBV7-9 and TRBJ2-7; no clear D. Trimming left V 7 bases short and J 0 bases short, with 13 bases between. Germline V gives CDR1 SEHNR, CDR2 FQNEAQ (reference sequence). The CDR3 covers 14 residues. The CDR3 protein is CASIPPDNSYEQYF. CDR3 sequence (DNA): TGTGCCAGCATCCCACCTGACAACTCCTACGAGCAGTACTTC.

The rearrangement joins TRBV15 to TRBJ1-1; TRBD1 might be the D (6 bases). CDR3 size: 13 residues. Germline CDR1 reads LNHNV; CDR2 reads YYDKDF (reference sequence). Between the trimmed V and J ends, which lost 4 bases and 4 bases, there was a span of 10 bases. The CDR3 is CATSKTGSTEAFF. The DNA for the CDR3 is TGTGCCACCAGCAAGACAGGCAGCACTGAAGCTTTCTTT.

This chain uses TRBV27 with TRBJ2-1; 7 positions match TRBD1. The germline V gene encodes CDR1 MNHEY and CDR2 SMNVEV (reference sequence). V lost 5 bases to trimming and J lost 6 bases; unmatched junction nucleotides: 13. The CDR3 length is 16 residues. CDR3 loop: CASSLLGDSISNEQFF. The CDR3 DNA reads TGTGCCAGCAGTCTGTTGGGGGACAGCATTTCCAATGAGCAGTTCTTC.

V and J are TRBV9 and TRBJ2-5; 7 nucleotides agree with TRBD2. Losses at the gene ends were 0 bases for V and 2 bases for J; bases not matched to a gene: 4. The CDR3 sequence is 15 residues long. Germline V CDR1 and CDR2: SGDLS, YYNGEE. CDR3: CASSVASGVQETQYF. CDR3 bases: TGTGCCAGCAGCGTAGCCAGCGGGGTACAAGAGACCCAGTACTTC.